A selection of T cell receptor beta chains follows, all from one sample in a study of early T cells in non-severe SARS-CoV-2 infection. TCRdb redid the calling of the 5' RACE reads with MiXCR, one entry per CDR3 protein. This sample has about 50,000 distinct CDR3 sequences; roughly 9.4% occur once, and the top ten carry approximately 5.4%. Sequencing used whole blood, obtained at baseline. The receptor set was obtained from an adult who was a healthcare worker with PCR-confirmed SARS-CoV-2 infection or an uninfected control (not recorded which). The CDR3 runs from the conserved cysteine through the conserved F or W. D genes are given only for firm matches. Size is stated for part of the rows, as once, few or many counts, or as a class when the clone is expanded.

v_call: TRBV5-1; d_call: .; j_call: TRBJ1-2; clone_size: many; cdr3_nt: TGCGCCAGCAGCCCGGGACACCCCGGGGGCTACACCTTC; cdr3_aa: CASSPGHPGGYTF
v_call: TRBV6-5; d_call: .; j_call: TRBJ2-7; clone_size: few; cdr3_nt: TGTGCCAGCAGTTACCAAAACAGGGGAGGCGAGCAGTACTTC; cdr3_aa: CASSYQNRGGEQYF
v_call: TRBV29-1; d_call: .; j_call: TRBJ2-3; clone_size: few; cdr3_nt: TGCAGCGTTCTCAGGGGAGGAGATACGCAGTATTTT; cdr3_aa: CSVLRGGDTQYF
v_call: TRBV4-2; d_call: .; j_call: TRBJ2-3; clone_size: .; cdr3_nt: TGTGCCAGCAGCCGCGAGGGCCAGGAGACAGATACGCAGTATTTT; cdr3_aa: CASSREGQETDTQYF
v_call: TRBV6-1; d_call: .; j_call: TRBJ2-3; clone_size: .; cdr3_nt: TGTGCCAGCAGTCAGGGGAGTCCAGATACGCAGTATTTT; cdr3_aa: CASSQGSPDTQYF
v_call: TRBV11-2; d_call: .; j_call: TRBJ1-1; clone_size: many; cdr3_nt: TGTGCCAGCAGCCCAATGGGGGGCAGGGCTACTGAAGCTTTCTTT; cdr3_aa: CASSPMGGRATEAFF
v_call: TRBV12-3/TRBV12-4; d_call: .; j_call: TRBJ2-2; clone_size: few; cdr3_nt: TGTGCCAGCAGTTTTAGCGCCATCACCGGGGAGCTGTTTTTT; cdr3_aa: CASSFSAITGELFF
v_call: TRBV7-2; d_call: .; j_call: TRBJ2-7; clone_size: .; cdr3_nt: TGTGCCAGCAGCTCCACAACAGGCCCCTACGAGCAGTACTTC; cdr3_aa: CASSSTTGPYEQYF
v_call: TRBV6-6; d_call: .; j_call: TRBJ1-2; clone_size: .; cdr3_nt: TGTGCCAGCAGTTACCAACAGGGAGATGGCTACACCTTC; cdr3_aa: CASSYQQGDGYTF
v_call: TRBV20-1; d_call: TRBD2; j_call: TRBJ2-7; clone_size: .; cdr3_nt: TGCAGTGCTAGTAAATGGGGGGGTTCCTACGAGCAGTACTTC; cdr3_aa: CSASKWGGSYEQYF
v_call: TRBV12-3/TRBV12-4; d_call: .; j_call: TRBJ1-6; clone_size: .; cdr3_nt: TGTGCCAGCAGTTTGCAAGGGGGGGACTCACCCCTCCACTTT; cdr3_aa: CASSLQGGDSPLHF
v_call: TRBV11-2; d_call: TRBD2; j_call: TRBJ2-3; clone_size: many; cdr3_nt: TGTGCCAGCAGCTTAGAGATGTCTAGCGGGGGGCGAGGCACAGATACGCAGTATTTT; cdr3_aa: CASSLEMSSGGRGTDTQYF
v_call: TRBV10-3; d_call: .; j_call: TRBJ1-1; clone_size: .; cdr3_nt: TGTGCCATCAGTGGCTCTTCACAGAACACTGAAGCTTTCTTT; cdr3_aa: CAISGSSQNTEAFF
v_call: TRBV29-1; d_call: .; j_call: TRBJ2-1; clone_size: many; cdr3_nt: TGCAGCGTTGAGTGGGTAGGGGGTAATGAGCAGTTCTTC; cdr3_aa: CSVEWVGGNEQFF
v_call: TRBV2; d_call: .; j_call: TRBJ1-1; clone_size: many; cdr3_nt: TGTGCCAGCAGTCCCGAAGGCAGCAACACTGAAGCTTTCTTT; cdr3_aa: CASSPEGSNTEAFF
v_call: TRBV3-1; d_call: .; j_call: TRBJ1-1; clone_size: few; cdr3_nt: TGTGCCAGCAGCCAAGTTAGTACAGGGAACACTGAAGCTTTCTTT; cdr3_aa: CASSQVSTGNTEAFF
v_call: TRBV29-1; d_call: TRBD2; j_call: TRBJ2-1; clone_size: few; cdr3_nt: TGCAGCGTTGTAGGGACTAGCGGGGGGCGAAGCTCCTACAATGAGCAGTTCTTC; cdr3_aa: CSVVGTSGGRSSYNEQFF
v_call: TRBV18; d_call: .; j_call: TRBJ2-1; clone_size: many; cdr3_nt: TGTGCCAGCTCATTATCGGAGAATGAGCAGTTCTTC; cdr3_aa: CASSLSENEQFF
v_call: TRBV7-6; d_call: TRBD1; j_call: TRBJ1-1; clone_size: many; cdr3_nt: TGTGCCAGCAGCCCCTACCGACAGGGTGGAGGCACTGAAGCTTTCTTT; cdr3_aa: CASSPYRQGGGTEAFF
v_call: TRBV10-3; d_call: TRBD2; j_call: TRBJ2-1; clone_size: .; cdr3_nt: TGTGCCATCAGTGTTCAGGCCAGCGGGAGCTACAATGAGCAGTTCTTC; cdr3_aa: CAISVQASGSYNEQFF
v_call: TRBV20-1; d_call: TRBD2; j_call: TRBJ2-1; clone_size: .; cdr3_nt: TGCAGGGCGGGTCTAGCGGGGAGGAATGAGCAGTTCTTC; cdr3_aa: CRAGLAGRNEQFF
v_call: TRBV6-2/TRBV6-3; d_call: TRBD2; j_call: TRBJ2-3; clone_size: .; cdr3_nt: TGTGCCAGCAAAGAAGGTAGCGGGCTGACAGATACGCAGTATTTT; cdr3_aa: CASKEGSGLTDTQYF
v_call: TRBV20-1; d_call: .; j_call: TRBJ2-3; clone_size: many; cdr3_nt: TGCAGTGCTACCCTCGGAGATACGCAGTATTTT; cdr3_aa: CSATLGDTQYF
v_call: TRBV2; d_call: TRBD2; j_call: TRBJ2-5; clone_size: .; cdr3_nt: TGTGCCAGTTCCGGAGCGACTAGCTTCGAGACCCAGTACTTC; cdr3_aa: CASSGATSFETQYF
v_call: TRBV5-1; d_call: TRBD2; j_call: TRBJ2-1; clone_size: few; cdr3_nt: TGCGCCAGCAGCCGGGGGACTAGCGGGGAAGGTGCGTTGTTCTTC; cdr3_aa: CASSRGTSGEGALFF
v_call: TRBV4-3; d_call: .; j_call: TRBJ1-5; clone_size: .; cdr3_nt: TGCGCCAGCAGCCAGGGTCCGGGGGAAAATCAGCCCCAGCATTTT; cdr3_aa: CASSQGPGENQPQHF
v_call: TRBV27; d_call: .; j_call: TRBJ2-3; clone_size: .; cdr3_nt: TGTGCCAGCAGGACCTCCACAGATACGCAGTATTTT; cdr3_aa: CASRTSTDTQYF
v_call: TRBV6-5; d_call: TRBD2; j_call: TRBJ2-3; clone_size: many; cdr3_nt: TGTGCCAGCAGTTACGCGGCTAGCGGGGGCACAGATACGCAGTATTTT; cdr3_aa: CASSYAASGGTDTQYF
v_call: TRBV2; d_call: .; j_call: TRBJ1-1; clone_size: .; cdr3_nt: TGTGCCAGCCACTCAGGGCATTACACTGAAGCTTTCTTT; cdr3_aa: CASHSGHYTEAFF
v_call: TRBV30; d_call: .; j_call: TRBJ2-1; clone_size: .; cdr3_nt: TGTGCCTGGAGCCGCGGATCTGGCGAGCAGTTCTTC; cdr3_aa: CAWSRGSGEQFF
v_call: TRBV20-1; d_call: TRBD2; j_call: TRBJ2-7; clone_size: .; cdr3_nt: TGCAGTGCTAGGGTAGGGACTAGCCCCTACGAGCAGTACTTC; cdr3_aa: CSARVGTSPYEQYF
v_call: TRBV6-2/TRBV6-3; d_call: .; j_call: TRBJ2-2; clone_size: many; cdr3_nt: TGTGCCAGCGACAGAGAGAACACCGGGGAGCTGTTTTTT; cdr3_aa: CASDRENTGELFF
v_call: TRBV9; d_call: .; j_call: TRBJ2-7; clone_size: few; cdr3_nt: TGTGCCAGCAGCGCGCCGGACGGCTCCTACGAGCAGTACTTC; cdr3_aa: CASSAPDGSYEQYF
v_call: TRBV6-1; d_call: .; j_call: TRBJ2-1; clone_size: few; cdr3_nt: TGTGCCAGCAGTATGACTCGGACCTACTACAATGAGCAGTTCTTC; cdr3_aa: CASSMTRTYYNEQFF
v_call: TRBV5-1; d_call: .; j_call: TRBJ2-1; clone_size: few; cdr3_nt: TGCGCCAGCAGCTTGGAGAGGCAGGATATCTACAATGAGCAGTTCTTC; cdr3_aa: CASSLERQDIYNEQFF
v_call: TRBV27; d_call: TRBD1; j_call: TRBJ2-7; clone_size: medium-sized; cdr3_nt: TGTGCCAGCAGTTCCGGACAGGGGGCGAACGAGCAGTACTTC; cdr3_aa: CASSSGQGANEQYF
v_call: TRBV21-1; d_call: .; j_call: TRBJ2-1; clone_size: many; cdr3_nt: TGTGCCAGCTCACTCGGCGGGAGGGCTCTCTACAATGAGCAGTTCTTC; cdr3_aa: CASSLGGRALYNEQFF
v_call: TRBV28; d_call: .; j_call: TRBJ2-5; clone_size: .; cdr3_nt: TGTGCCAGCCTGGCCGGAGGTGAGACCCAGTACTTC; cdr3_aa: CASLAGGETQYF
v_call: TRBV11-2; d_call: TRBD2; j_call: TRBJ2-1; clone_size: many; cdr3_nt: TGTGCCAGCAGCTTAGATCCCTGGACTAGCGGGAGAAATGAGCAGTTCTTC; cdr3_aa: CASSLDPWTSGRNEQFF
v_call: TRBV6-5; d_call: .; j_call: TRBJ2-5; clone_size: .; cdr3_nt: TGTGCCAGCAGCAGGGACATACTACAAGAGACCCAGTACTTC; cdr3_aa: CASSRDILQETQYF
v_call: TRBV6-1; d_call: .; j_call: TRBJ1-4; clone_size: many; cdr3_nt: TGTGCCAGCAGTGAAGCTCACGGTAGTGAAAAACTGTTTTTT; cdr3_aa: CASSEAHGSEKLFF
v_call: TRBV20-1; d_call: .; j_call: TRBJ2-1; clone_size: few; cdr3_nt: TGCAGTGCTAGAGCGGGAAGGGCATTATACAATGAGCAGTTCTTC; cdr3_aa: CSARAGRALYNEQFF
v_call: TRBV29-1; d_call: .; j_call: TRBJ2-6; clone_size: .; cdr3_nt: TGCAGTGTGCAGGGTGCTGGGGCCAACGTCCTGACTTTC; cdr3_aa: CSVQGAGANVLTF
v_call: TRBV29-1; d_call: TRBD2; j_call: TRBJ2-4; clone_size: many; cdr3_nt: TGCAGCGTTGCCTGGTCTAGCGGGAGTCACGACATTCAGTACTTC; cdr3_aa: CSVAWSSGSHDIQYF
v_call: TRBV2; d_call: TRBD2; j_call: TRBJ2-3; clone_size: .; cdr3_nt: TGTGCCAGCAGTGAAACCCCGGGACTAGCGGGGCCCTCTAGCACAGATACGCAGTATTTT; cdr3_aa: CASSETPGLAGPSSTDTQYF
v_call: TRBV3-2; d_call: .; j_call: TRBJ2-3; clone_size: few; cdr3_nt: TGTGCCAGCAGCCAGCGTAGAGGACAGAACAAGCCAGATACGCAGTATTTT; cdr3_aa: CASSQRRGQNKPDTQYF
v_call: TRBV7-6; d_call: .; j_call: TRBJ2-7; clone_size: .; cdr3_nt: TGTGCCAGCAGCGCGGACATCGGCCCCTACGAGCAGTACTTC; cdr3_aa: CASSADIGPYEQYF
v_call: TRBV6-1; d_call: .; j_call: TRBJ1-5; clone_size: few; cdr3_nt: TGTGCCAGCAGTTTACAGGGTTATCAGCCCCAGCATTTT; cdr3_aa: CASSLQGYQPQHF
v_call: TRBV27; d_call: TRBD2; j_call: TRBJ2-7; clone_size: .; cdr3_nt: TGTGCCAGCAGTTCCATCGGGACTAGCTCCTACGAGCAGTACTTC; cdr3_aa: CASSSIGTSSYEQYF
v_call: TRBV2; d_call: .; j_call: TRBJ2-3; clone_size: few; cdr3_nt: TGTGCCAGCAGTGTTTTTAGCAGCACAGATACGCAGTATTTT; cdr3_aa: CASSVFSSTDTQYF
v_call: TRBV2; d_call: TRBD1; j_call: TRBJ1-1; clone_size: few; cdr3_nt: TGTGCCAGCAGCGCCAGACAGGGCCAAGACGCTTTCTTT; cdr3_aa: CASSARQGQDAFF
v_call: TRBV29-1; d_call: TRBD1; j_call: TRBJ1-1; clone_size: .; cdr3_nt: TGCAGCGCCATACAGGGGCCGAACACTGAAGCTTTCTTT; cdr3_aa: CSAIQGPNTEAFF
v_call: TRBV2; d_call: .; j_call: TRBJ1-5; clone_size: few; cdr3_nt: TGTGCCAGCAGTGACAGGACAGTAAATCAGCCCCAGCATTTT; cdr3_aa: CASSDRTVNQPQHF
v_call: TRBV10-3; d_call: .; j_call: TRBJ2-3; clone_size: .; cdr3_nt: TGTGCCACCGCGGTAGGAAACCCAGATACGCAGTATTTT; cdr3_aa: CATAVGNPDTQYF
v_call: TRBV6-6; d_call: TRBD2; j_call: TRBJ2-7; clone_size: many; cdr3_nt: TGTGCCAGCAGTTACCCACCGGGGGGTGTACACGAGCAGTACTTC; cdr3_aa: CASSYPPGGVHEQYF